These 9 T cell receptor beta chains were sequenced from one sample in a study of radiation and T cells in renal cell carcinoma. Time point indicated: baseline pretreatment blood. Documented treatment: 15 Gy SBRT to primary tumor, nephrectomy 4 weeks later. Repertoires were generated with immunoSEQ multiplex PCR, while TCRdb's copy carries only in-frame clones and drops some. The repertoire consists of more than 95,000 clones, with roughly 80% occurring once and the leading ten covering 3%. The sample here was blood, taken from a patient whose treatment included radiotherapy and nephrectomy. Every receptor here comes from an older woman with renal cell carcinoma.

This clone was found a few times. The chain is built from TRBV19 and TRBJ1-5, with unresolved D. In germline, CDR1 is LNHDA, CDR2 SQIVND (reference sequence). Trimming pared 6 bases from V and 0 bases from J, leaving 9 bases between. The CDR3 is 14 residues long. The CDR3 loop is CASRGTFSNQPQHF. CDR3 coding DNA: TGTGCCAGTAGGGGTACATTTAGCAATCAGCCCCAGCATTTT.

The CDR3 coding sequence is TGCAGCGTTCAGGGGGCAGGGGATACGCAGTATTTT. It yields the protein CSVQGAGDTQYF. The chain links TRBV29-1 to TRBJ2-3, with TRBD1 identical over 8 bases. CDR3 length equals 12 residues. Germline V gene lookup returns CDR1 SQVTM and CDR2 ANQGSEA. After removal of 5 bases from V and 6 bases from J, the junction contained 4 bases not matched to a gene.

The chain uses TRBV6-1 and TRBJ1-2; 12 nucleotides match TRBD1. Germline V lookup: CDR1 MNHNS, CDR2 SASEGT. The V and J ends lost 7 bases and 9 bases, in that order; junction bases with no gene match: 9. The CDR3 has 14 residues. The CDR3 DNA reads as TGTGCCAGCAAGGCCGGGACAGGGGGCTCCCGCTACACCTTC. Protein product: CASKAGTGGSRYTF.

The sample holds one count of this clone. The V and J genes are TRBV6-1 and TRBJ2-2, with D hard to call. Germline V gives CDR1 MNHNS, CDR2 SASEGT. The CDR3 loop spans 13 amino acids. V was trimmed by 5 bases and J by 6 bases, leaving 10 bases between them. DNA of the CDR3: TGTGCCAGCAGTTCGACTTACGCCGGGGAGCTGTTTTTT. This translates into CASSSTYAGELFF.

This chain links TRBV7-2 with TRBJ2-5; 8 bases fit TRBD2. The CDR3 totals 16 residues. Germline V gives CDR1 SGHTA, CDR2 FQGNSA. J was trimmed by 5 bases and V by 2 bases; bases with no gene match: 10. DNA of the CDR3: TGTGCCAGCAGCTTACGCGGACTAGCCGTACGGGAGACCCAGTACTTC. Protein sequence: CASSLRGLAVRETQYF.

This chain connects TRBV28 to TRBJ2-5; the match to TRBD2 covers 8 bases. Trimming removed 2 bases from V and 4 bases from J; junction bases left unmatched: 9. The CDR3 contains 16 residues. CDR1 and CDR2 (germline): MDHEN, SYDVKM. DNA for the CDR3: TGTGCCAGCAGTTTACCAAGTAGCGGGGAAGGAGAGACCCAGTACTTC. This encodes CASSLPSSGEGETQYF.

V gene TRBV9 combines with J gene TRBJ2-3; 8 nucleotides agree with TRBD2. J was trimmed by 0 bases and V by 3 bases; bases with no gene match: 9. CDR3 length: 17 residues. Germline CDR1 and CDR2: SGDLS and YYNGEE. The chain's CDR3 is CASSGGPTSGSTDTQYF. CDR3 coding DNA: TGTGCCAGCAGCGGGGGGCCTACTAGCGGAAGCACAGATACGCAGTATTTT.

The V call is TRBV11-3, the J call TRBJ1-1; 9 positions match TRBD1. CDR3 length equals 13 residues. Germline-derived CDR1 and CDR2 are SGHNT and YENEEA. V trimming: 1 base; J trimming: 8 bases; junction bases outside the gene matches: 2. The CDR3 reads CASSLGTGAEAFF. The CDR3 nucleotides are TGTGCCAGCAGCTTAGGGACAGGGGCCGAAGCTTTCTTT.

This chain connects TRBV11-2 to TRBJ1-1; tentatively, D is TRBD1 (5 bases). The CDR3 has 16 amino acids. Trimming took off 4 bases at V and 4 bases at J, with 19 bases between the two ends. Germline CDR1 and CDR2: SGHAT and FQNNGV. The chain's CDR3 is CASSSQAPGWFTEAFF. The CDR3 DNA reads as TGTGCCAGCAGCTCTCAGGCCCCAGGGTGGTTCACTGAAGCTTTCTTT.